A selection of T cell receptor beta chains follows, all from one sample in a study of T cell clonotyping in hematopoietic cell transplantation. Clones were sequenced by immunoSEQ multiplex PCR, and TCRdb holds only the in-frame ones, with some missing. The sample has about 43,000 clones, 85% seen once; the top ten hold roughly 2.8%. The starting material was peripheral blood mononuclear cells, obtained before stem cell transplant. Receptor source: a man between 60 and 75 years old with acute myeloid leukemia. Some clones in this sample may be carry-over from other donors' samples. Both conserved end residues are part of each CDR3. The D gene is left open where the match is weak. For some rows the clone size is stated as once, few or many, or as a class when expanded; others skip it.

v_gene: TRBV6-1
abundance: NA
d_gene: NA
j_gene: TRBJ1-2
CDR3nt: TGTGCCAGCAGTGAAGTGGTCGGGTTGTGGGGCTACACCTTC
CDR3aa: CASSEVVGLWGYTF

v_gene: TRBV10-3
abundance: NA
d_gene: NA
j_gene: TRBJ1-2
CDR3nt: TGTGCCATCAGTGAACCACGACAGCCCCGTGGCTACACCTTC
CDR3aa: CAISEPRQPRGYTF

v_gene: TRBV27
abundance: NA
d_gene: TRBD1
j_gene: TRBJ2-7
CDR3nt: TGTGCCAGCAGTTTAAGGGACAGGGGTCCCTACGAGCAGTACTTC
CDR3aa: CASSLRDRGPYEQYF

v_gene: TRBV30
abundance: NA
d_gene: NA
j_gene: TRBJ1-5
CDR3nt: TGTGCCTGGAGTAAGGAGATTGGCAATCAGCCCCAGCATTTT
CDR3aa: CAWSKEIGNQPQHF

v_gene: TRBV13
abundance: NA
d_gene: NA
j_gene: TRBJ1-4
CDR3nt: TGTGCCAGCAGAGGTCGGGGGTATACTAATGAAAAACTGTTTTTT
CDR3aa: CASRGRGYTNEKLFF

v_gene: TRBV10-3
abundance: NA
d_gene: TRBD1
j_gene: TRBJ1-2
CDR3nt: TGTGCCTCCATGGGACAGGGGATTAACTTCTATGGCTACACCTTC
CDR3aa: CASMGQGINFYGYTF

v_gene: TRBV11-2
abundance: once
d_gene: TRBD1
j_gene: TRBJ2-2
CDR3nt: TGTGCCAGCAGCTCCTCCGGGACAGGGGGATCGGGGGAGCTGTTTTTT
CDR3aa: CASSSSGTGGSGELFF

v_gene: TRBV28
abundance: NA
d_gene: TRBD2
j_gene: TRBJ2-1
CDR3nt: TGTGCCAGCAGTGCCGGGACTAGCGGGAGCAATGAGCAGTTCTTC
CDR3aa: CASSAGTSGSNEQFF

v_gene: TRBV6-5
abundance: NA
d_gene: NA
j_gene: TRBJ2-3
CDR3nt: TGTGCCAGCAGTTACTCGGGGCCTAGCACAGATACGCAGTATTTT
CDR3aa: CASSYSGPSTDTQYF

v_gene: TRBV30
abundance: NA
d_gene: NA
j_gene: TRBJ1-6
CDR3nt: TGTGCCTGGGAACCGTTCGGGGGTGATTTCACCTATAATTCACCCCTCCACTTT
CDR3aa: CAWEPFGGDFTYNSPLHF

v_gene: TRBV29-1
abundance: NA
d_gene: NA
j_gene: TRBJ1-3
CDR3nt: TGCAGCGTTAGGGACGGTCTCTCTGGAAACACCATATATTTT
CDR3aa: CSVRDGLSGNTIYF

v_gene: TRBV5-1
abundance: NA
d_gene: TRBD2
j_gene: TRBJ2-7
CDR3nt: TGCGCCAGCAGCTCGTCCACTCTAGCGGGGGGCTACGAGCAGTACTTC
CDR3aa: CASSSSTLAGGYEQYF

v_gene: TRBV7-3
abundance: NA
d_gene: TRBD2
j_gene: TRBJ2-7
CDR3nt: TGTGCCAGCAGCCCCGGGGAGGGCGACTATTCCTACGAGCAGTACTTC
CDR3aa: CASSPGEGDYSYEQYF

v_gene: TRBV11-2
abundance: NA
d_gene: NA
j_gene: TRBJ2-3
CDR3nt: TGTGCCAGCAGCTTAGGGACCCACGGGACAGATACGCAGTATTTT
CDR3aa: CASSLGTHGTDTQYF

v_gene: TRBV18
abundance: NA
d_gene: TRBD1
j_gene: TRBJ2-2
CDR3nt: TGTGCCAGCTCACTGGGACAGGGGACCGGGGAGCTGTTTTTT
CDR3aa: CASSLGQGTGELFF

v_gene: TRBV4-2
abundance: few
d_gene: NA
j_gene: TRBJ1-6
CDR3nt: TGTGCCAGCAGAGATATGACCTCACCCCTCCACTTT
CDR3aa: CASRDMTSPLHF